A single sample gave rise to the 28 T cell receptor beta chains below, sequenced in a study of blood T cell repertoires in COVID-19. Method: immunoSEQ multiplex PCR; TCRdb's copy keeps in-frame clones and lacks some. The sample gives some 300,000 clones, over 75% of which show up once; roughly 4.5% is in the top ten. Sequencing input: PBMCs or T cells enriched from blood (not recorded which). The receptors were gathered from a man aged 25-40 years who had recovered from COVID-19.

The chain recombines TRBV7-9 with TRBJ1-5; D is possibly TRBD1 (6 bases). Germline V gives CDR1 SEHNR, CDR2 FQNEAQ (reference sequence). The CDR3 sequence is 14 residues long. Trimming pared 8 bases from V and 5 bases from J, leaving 16 bases between. The CDR3 DNA follows: TGTGCCAGCGGTGGGGGAACAGGGCATCAGCCCCAGCATTTT. Protein product: CASGGGTGHQPQHF.

The J gene is TRBJ1-1, the V gene TRBV18; 9 bases fit TRBD1. Trimming removed 3 bases from V and 0 bases from J; junction bases left unmatched: 2. Germline V gene sequence: CDR1 KGHSH, CDR2 LQKENI. The CDR3 has 15 residues. CDR3 region: CASSPGTGMNTEAFF. The CDR3 bases are TGTGCCAGCTCACCCGGGACAGGGATGAACACTGAAGCTTTCTTT.

The rearrangement uses TRBV18 and TRBJ1-4, with TRBD1 as a possible D gene (5 bases). Germline values: CDR1 KGHSH, CDR2 LQKENI. V was cut by 4 bases and J by 0 bases, with 15 bases left in between. The CDR3 contains 17 residues. CDR3 residues: CASSRKTGDATNEKLFF. CDR3 in DNA: TGTGCCAGCTCACGTAAAACAGGAGACGCAACTAATGAAAAACTGTTTTTT.

CDR3: CASSNGGGYTF. The CDR3 DNA sequence: TGTGCCAGCAGTAACGGGGGTGGCTACACCTTC. The chain recombines TRBV12-3 or TRBV12-4 with TRBJ1-2; D is possibly TRBD1 (5 bases). The CDR3 runs to 11 residues. Trimming cost V 5 bases and J 7 bases, with 8 bases left between them.

The genes are TRBV5-5 and TRBJ2-7, with D possibly being TRBD2 (8 bases). Trimming left V 1 base short and J 7 bases short, with 24 bases between. This CDR3 region has 17 residues. CDR1 and CDR2 from the germline V gene are SGHKS and YYEKEE (reference sequence). The CDR3 nucleotides are TGTGCCAGCAGCTTGCGTTCCGGGGGGGACAGTGAAAGGGAGCAGTACTTC. Amino acid sequence: CASSLRSGGDSEREQYF.

This chain connects TRBV2 to TRBJ2-3; 10 positions match TRBD2. This CDR3 has 14 amino acids. The junction had 1 base not matched to a gene; V was cut back by 6 bases and J by 1 base. Germline V lookup: CDR1 SNHLY, CDR2 FYNNEI. The CDR3 coding sequence is TGTGCCAGCAGGGGGACTAGCGGCACAGATACGCAGTATTTT. It yields the protein CASRGTSGTDTQYF.

The V gene is TRBV18, the J gene TRBJ2-3; 11 bases fit TRBD2. Germline V gene sequence: CDR1 KGHSH, CDR2 LQKENI. This CDR3 has 14 amino acids. Germline trimming cut 8 bases from V and 2 bases from J; bases unmatched to any gene: 3. The CDR3 is CASQTSGITDTQYF. CDR3 in DNA: TGTGCCAGCCAGACTAGCGGGATCACAGATACGCAGTATTTT. The full variable domain, completed using reference TRBV18 and TRBJ2-3, is NAGVMQNPRHLVRRRGQEARLRCSPMKGHSHVYWYRQLPEEGLKFMVYLQKENIIDESGMPKERFSAEFPKEGPSILRIQQVVRGDSAAYFCASQTSGITDTQYFGPGTRLTVL.

A few counts support this clone. V usage is TRBV5-1 and J usage is TRBJ2-3; D remains unclear. In germline, CDR1 is SGHRS, CDR2 YFSETQ. Trimming removed 0 bases from V and 2 bases from J, with 7 bases in between. This CDR3 is 14 amino acids long. Here the CDR3 reads CASSLGTNTDTQYF. The CDR3, as DNA: TGCGCCAGCAGCTTGGGAACAAACACAGATACGCAGTATTTT. The variable domain in full, with the rest retrieved from reference TRBV5-1 and TRBJ2-3, is KAGVTQTPRYLIKTRGQQVTLSCSPISGHRSVSWYQQTPGQGLQFLFEYFSETQRNKGNFPGRFSGRQFSNSRSEMNVSTLELGDSALYLCASSLGTNTDTQYFGPGTRLTVL.

This chain links TRBV3-1 (or the pseudogene TRBV3-2) with TRBJ1-2; D is uncertain. CDR3 length: 17 residues. The V gene lost 1 base and the J gene lost 4 bases, with 19 bases spanning the gap. Germline V gene sequence: CDR1 LGHDT, CDR2 YNNKEL (reference sequence). CDR3 DNA sequence: TGTGCCAGCAGCCAAGTGGTTGGATCAGAGAGGTCCTATGGCTACACCTTC. Translated: CASSQVVGSERSYGYTF.

The chain links TRBV2 to TRBJ1-2; weak D call: TRBD1 (6 bases). Trimming removed 8 bases from V and 4 bases from J, with 17 bases in between. The CDR3 covers 14 residues. Germline V gives CDR1 SNHLY, CDR2 FYNNEI. The CDR3 sequence is CASHPGAGRYGYTF. The CDR3 coding sequence is TGTGCCAGCCATCCAGGGGCAGGCCGCTATGGCTACACCTTC.

The V and J genes are TRBV3-1 (or the pseudogene TRBV3-2) and TRBJ2-1, with D unclear. V lost 2 bases and J lost 9, with 11 bases in between. Looked up from germline, CDR1 is LGHDT and CDR2 is YNNKEL (reference sequence). This CDR3 region has 13 residues. Here the CDR3 reads CASSQMVPGEQFF. CDR3 sequence (DNA): TGTGCCAGCAGCCAAATGGTTCCCGGTGAGCAGTTCTTC.

V usage is TRBV19 and J usage is TRBJ1-5, with 7 bases that match TRBD1. Germline assignment: CDR1 LNHDA and CDR2 SQIVND (reference sequence). With V trimmed by 7 bases and J by 4 bases, 7 bases remained unmatched. This CDR3 contains 14 residues. This chain's CDR3 is CASNPTGANQPQHF. The CDR3 DNA follows: TGTGCCAGTAACCCAACAGGGGCGAATCAGCCCCAGCATTTT.

The rearrangement joins TRBV25-1 to TRBJ1-5; a possible D gene is TRBD1 (5 bases). Germline CDR1 reads MGHDK; CDR2 reads SYGVNS. Trimming cost V 3 bases and J 0 bases, with 9 bases left between them. CDR3 size: 15 residues. The DNA of the CDR3 is TGTGCCAGCAGTGACGGACATTATAGCAATCAGCCCCAGCATTTT. Translation: CASSDGHYSNQPQHF. Full variable domain (missing parts from reference TRBV25-1 and TRBJ1-5): EADIYQTPRYLVIGTGKKITLECSQTMGHDKMYWYQQDPGMELHLIHYSYGVNSTEKGDLSSESTVSRIRTEHFPLTLESARPSHTSQYLCASSDGHYSNQPQHFGDGTRLSIL.

The chain employs TRBV4-1 and TRBJ2-2; 9 bases line up with TRBD1. J was trimmed by 5 bases and V by 0 bases; bases with no gene match: 13. Germline CDR1 reads MGHRA; CDR2 reads YSYEKL. The CDR3 consists of 19 residues. CDR3 DNA: TGCGCCAGCAGCCAAGAGTCTGTGGGACAGGGCGGGCGGACCGGGGAGCTGTTTTTT. Amino acids: CASSQESVGQGGRTGELFF.

The chain recombines TRBV21-1 with TRBJ1-4. TRBV21-1 is designated a pseudogene. There are 14 residues in the CDR3. CDR3 region: CASSKVMEGEKLFF. The CDR3 nucleotides read TGTGCCAGCAGCAAAGTAATGGAGGGGGAAAAACTGTTTTTT.

This clone came up once. J is TRBJ1-1 and V is TRBV7-9, with D unclear. The CDR3 is made up of 14 amino acids. The germline V gene encodes CDR1 SEHNR and CDR2 FQNEAQ (reference sequence). V was shortened by 2 bases and J by 0 bases, with 7 bases between the two germline ends. CDR3 DNA sequence: TGTGCCAGCAGCTTATCCCGTTTGAACACTGAAGCTTTCTTT. Protein product: CASSLSRLNTEAFF. Full variable domain (outside the CDR3, taken from reference TRBV7-9 and TRBJ1-1): DTGVSQNPRHKITKRGQNVTFRCDPISEHNRLYWYRQTLGQGPEFLTYFQNEAQLEKSRLLSDRFSAERPKGSFSTLEIQRTEQGDSAMYLCASSLSRLNTEAFFGQGTRLTVV.

This chain uses TRBV18 with TRBJ1-5; TRBD1 is a possible D gene (5 bases). The CDR3 consists of 18 residues. Looked up from germline, CDR1 is KGHSH and CDR2 is LQKENI. Between the trimmed V and J ends, which lost 0 bases and 6 bases, there was a span of 21 bases. In DNA, the CDR3 is TGTGCCAGCTCACCACCTGGGGTCCGACGGCAGGGTGGTCAGCCCCAGCATTTT. It yields the protein CASSPPGVRRQGGQPQHF.

The genes are TRBV30 and TRBJ2-7; tentative D call: TRBD1 (6 bases). The CDR3 length is 15 residues. V lost 5 bases, J lost 2 bases, and 19 bases lay in between. The germline CDR1 and CDR2 sequences are GTSNPN and SVGIG (reference sequence). DNA of the CDR3: TGTGCCTGGCGCCCTCCACAGGGATTTACCTACGAGCAGTACTTC. Translation: CAWRPPQGFTYEQYF. The variable domain in full, with the rest retrieved from reference TRBV30 and TRBJ2-7, is SQTIHQWPATLVQPVGSPLSLECTVEGTSNPNLYWYRQAAGRGLQLLFYSVGIGQISSEVPQNLSASRPQDRQFILSSKKLLLSDSGFYLCAWRPPQGFTYEQYFGPGTRLTVT.

The chain is built from TRBV11-2 and TRBJ2-2; TRBD2 might be the D (6 bases). CDR1 is SGHAT, CDR2 FQNNGV, per germline. Trimming pared 5 bases from V and 4 bases from J, leaving 14 bases between. CDR3 length equals 15 residues. The CDR3, as DNA: TGTGCCAGCAGCCGAAGGAGGGGAAGCACCGGGGAGCTGTTTTTT. Translated: CASSRRRGSTGELFF.

The rearrangement joins TRBV11-2 to TRBJ2-7; D might be TRBD2 (7 bases). V lost 6 bases and J lost 2, with 17 bases in between. The germline gives CDR1 SGHAT, CDR2 FQNNGV. This CDR3 comprises 15 residues. The CDR3, as DNA: TGTGCCAGCAGGACCTGGGGCGGGGGCGCCTACGAGCAGTACTTC. Protein product: CASRTWGGGAYEQYF.

The CDR3 reads CASSEQRGGNQPQHF. DNA for the CDR3: TGTGCCAGCAGTGAACAGCGGGGAGGCAATCAGCCCCAGCATTTT. The J gene is TRBJ1-5, the V gene TRBV2; D remains ambiguous. CDR1 is SNHLY and CDR2 is FYNNEI in the germline V gene. The CDR3 has 15 residues. V was pared by 2 bases and J by 2 bases, with 10 bases between.

This clone was seen a single time. This rearrangement joins TRBV5-6 to TRBJ2-7, with 10 bases matching TRBD2. The CDR3 loop spans 16 amino acids. The ends lost 2 bases at V and 2 bases at J; junction bases unmatched: 7. The germline gives CDR1 SGHDT, CDR2 YYEEEE. CDR3 DNA: TGTGCCAGCAGCTTCTTTCAAACTAGCGGGGCCTACGAGCAGTACTTC. This gives the protein CASSFFQTSGAYEQYF.

The rearrangement joins TRBV2 to TRBJ2-7; no definite D call. This CDR3 comprises 14 residues. Germline values: CDR1 SNHLY, CDR2 FYNNEI. V lost 2 bases to trimming and J lost 0 bases, with 8 bases between them. CDR3 amino acids: CASSESGLSYEQYF. The CDR3 DNA sequence: TGTGCCAGCAGTGAAAGTGGCCTCTCCTACGAGCAGTACTTC.

V gene TRBV3-1 (or the pseudogene TRBV3-2) combines with J gene TRBJ1-1, with no clear D. V was pared by 3 bases and J by 8 bases, with 10 bases between. Germline V gene data show CDR1 as LGHDT and CDR2 as YNNKEL (reference sequence). The CDR3 totals 12 residues. The CDR3 protein is CASSQRGLEAFF. The CDR3 DNA is TGTGCCAGCAGCCAGCGAGGTCTGGAAGCTTTCTTT.

This rearrangement joins TRBV25-1 to TRBJ1-4; 9 nucleotides agree with TRBD1. The junction had 10 bases not matched to a gene; V was cut back by 3 bases and J by 8 bases. The CDR3 sequence is 16 residues long. Looked up from germline, CDR1 is MGHDK and CDR2 is SYGVNS. The CDR3 spells CASSDPLDRGKEKLFF. CDR3 in DNA: TGTGCCAGCAGTGACCCGCTGGACAGGGGAAAAGAAAAACTGTTTTTT.

The J gene is TRBJ2-1, the V gene TRBV11-3; D is unclear. Germline values: CDR1 SGHNT, CDR2 YENEEA. CDR3 length: 11 residues. Between the trimmed V and J ends, which lost 5 bases and 5 bases, there was a span of 4 bases. CDR3 nucleotides: TGTGCCAGCAGCGAGGACAATGAGCAGTTCTTC. Translated: CASSEDNEQFF.

The chain has TRBV29-1 and TRBJ1-3; D is undetermined. Germline CDR1 SQVTM, CDR2 ANQGSEA. The germline V and J ends were trimmed by 4 bases and 0 bases, with 7 bases remaining between them. This CDR3 spans 13 amino acids. The CDR3 loop reads CSVAPSSGNTIYF. The CDR3 DNA is TGCAGCGTTGCCCCGAGCTCTGGAAACACCATATATTTT. Variable domain in full (rest from reference TRBV29-1 and TRBJ1-3): SAVISQKPSRDICQRGTSLTIQCQVDSQVTMMFWYRQQPGQSLTLIATANQGSEATYESGFVIDKFPISRPNLTFSTLTVSNMSPEDSSIYLCSVAPSSGNTIYFGEGSWLTVV.

The rearrangement links TRBV7-9 to TRBJ2-3; 9 bases are a match to TRBD1. The V gene's germline CDR1 is SEHNR and CDR2 FQNEAQ (reference sequence). CDR3 length equals 14 residues. V was clipped by 8 bases and J by 6 bases; unmatched bases: 9. CDR3 loop: CASQGDRAGDTQYF. CDR3 sequence (DNA): TGTGCCAGCCAAGGGGACAGGGCAGGGGATACGCAGTATTTT. The complete variable domain, with remaining parts taken from reference TRBV7-9 and TRBJ2-3, reads DTGVSQNPRHKITKRGQNVTFRCDPISEHNRLYWYRQTLGQGPEFLTYFQNEAQLEKSRLLSDRFSAERPKGSFSTLEIQRTEQGDSAMYLCASQGDRAGDTQYFGPGTRLTVL.